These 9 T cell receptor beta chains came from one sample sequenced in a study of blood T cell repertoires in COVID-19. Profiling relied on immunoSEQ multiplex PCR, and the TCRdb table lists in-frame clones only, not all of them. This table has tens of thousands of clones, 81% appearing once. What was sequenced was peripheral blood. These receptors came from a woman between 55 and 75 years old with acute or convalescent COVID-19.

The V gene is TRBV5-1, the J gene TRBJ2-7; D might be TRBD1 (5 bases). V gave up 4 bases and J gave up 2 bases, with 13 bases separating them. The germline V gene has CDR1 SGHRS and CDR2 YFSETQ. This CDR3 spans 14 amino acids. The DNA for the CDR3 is TGCGCCAGCAGCAAGGCACAGGATACCTACGAGCAGTACTTC. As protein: CASSKAQDTYEQYF. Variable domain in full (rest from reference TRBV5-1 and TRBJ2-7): KAGVTQTPRYLIKTRGQQVTLSCSPISGHRSVSWYQQTPGQGLQFLFEYFSETQRNKGNFPGRFSGRQFSNSRSEMNVSTLELGDSALYLCASSKAQDTYEQYFGPGTRLTVT.

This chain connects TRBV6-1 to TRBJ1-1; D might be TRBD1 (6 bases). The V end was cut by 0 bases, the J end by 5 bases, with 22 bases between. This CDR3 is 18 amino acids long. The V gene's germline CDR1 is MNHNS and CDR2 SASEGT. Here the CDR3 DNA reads TGTGCCAGCAGTGAAGCGCGGGGGCGCGTTCTAGGGGTGACTGAAGCTTTCTTT. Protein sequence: CASSEARGRVLGVTEAFF.

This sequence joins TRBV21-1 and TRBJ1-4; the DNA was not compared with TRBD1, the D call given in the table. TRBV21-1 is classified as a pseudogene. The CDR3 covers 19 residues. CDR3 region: CASSKSFITVPATNEKLFF. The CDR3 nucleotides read TGTGCCAGCAGCAAAAGTTTTATCACAGTTCCCGCAACTAATGAAAAACTGTTTTTT.

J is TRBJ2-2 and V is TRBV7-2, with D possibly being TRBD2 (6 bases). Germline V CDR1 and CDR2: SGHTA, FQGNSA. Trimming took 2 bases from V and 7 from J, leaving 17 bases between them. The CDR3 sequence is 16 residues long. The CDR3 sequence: CASSLLEAGRGGELFF. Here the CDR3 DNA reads TGTGCCAGCAGCTTATTAGAGGCGGGGCGAGGCGGGGAGCTGTTTTTT.

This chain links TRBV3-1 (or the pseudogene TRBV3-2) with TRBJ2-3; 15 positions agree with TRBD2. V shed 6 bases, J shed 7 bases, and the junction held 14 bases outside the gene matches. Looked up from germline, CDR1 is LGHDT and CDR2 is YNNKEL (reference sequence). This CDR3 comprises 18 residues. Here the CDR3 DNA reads TGTGCCAGCAGGCGGACTAGCGGGAGGGCCATGGTTGGGAATACGCAGTATTTT. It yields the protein CASRRTSGRAMVGNTQYF.

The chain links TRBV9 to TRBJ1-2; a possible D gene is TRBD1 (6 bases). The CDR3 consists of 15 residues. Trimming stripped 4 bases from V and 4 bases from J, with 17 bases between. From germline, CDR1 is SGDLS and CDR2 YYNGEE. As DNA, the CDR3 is TGTGCCAGCAGCCCCCGGACAGACCCTATCTATGGCTACACCTTC. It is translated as CASSPRTDPIYGYTF.

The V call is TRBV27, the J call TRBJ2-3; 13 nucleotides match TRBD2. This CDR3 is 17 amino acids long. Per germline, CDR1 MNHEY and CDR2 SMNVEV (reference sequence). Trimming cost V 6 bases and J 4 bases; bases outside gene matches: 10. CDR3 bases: TGTGCCAGCAGGAATTATCGGACTAGCGGGAGAGCAGATACGCAGTATTTT. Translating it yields CASRNYRTSGRADTQYF.

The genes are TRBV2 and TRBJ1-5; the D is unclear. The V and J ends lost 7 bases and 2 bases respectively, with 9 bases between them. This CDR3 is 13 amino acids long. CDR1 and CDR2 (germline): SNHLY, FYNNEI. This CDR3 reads CASTSGGNQPQHF. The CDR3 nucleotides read TGTGCCAGCACCTCCGGGGGCAATCAGCCCCAGCATTTT.

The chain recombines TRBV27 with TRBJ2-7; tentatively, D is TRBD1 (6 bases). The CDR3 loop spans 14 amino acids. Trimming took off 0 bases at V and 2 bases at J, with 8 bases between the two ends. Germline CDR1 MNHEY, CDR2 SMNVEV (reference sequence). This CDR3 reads CASSLSTGAYEQYF. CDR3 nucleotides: TGTGCCAGCAGTTTATCGACAGGTGCCTACGAGCAGTACTTC.